This TCR beta chain was retrieved from a study of blood T cell dynamics during melanoma immunotherapy. General study results and limits: Clones driving repertoire changes may be melanoma-specific or general immune activation. At W3, later disease-control patients showed bifurcated PBMC repertoire changes, unlike progressors.

In the case of this clone: Its antigen is unknown.

Data came from immunoSEQ multiplex PCR; TCRdb stores just in-frame clones and leaves some out. The sample carries 8,500 to 13,000 clones, 80% to 90% recorded once. As for time point: week 3, after first cycle of checkpoint inhibitor. Patients with prior systemic cancer treatment, concomitant immunosuppressants, or other active malignancies were excluded. The sequenced sample was blood, obtained from a patient treated with checkpoint blockade. This TCR derives from a human donor with melanoma.

CDR3 loop: CASSDGSPTNEKLFF. The CDR3 nucleotides are TGTGCCAGCAGTGATGGGTCCCCAACTAATGAAAAACTGTTTTTT. The rearrangement joins TRBV2 to TRBJ1-4; D unclear. In germline, CDR1 is SNHLY, CDR2 FYNNEI. V lost 3 bases and J lost 0, with 8 bases in between. This CDR3 contains 15 residues. Drawing the rest from reference TRBV2 and TRBJ1-4, the complete variable domain is EPEVTQTPSHQVTQMGQEVILRCVPISNHLYFYWYRQILGQKVEFLVSFYNNEISEKSEIFDDQFSVERPDGSNFTLKIRSTKLEDSAMYFCASSDGSPTNEKLFFGSGTQLSVL.